These 23 T cell receptor beta chains came from one sample sequenced in a study of beta chain features in type 1 diabetes. Study results and caveats: Moderately but significantly shorter TCRB CDR3s were found in Type 1 diabetes patients in all four CD4+ subsets.

The authors reverse transcribed all of the isolated RNA, so sequencing captured expressed TCRB transcripts. The assay was immunoSEQ multiplex PCR, and TCRdb's table has in-frame clones only and misses some. Among around 600,000 clones listed, around 12% were seen once. For these TCRs, the target antigens are not known. Source material: naive CD4+ T cells from blood. The receptors stem from a man under 40 with type 1 diabetes.

The chain uses TRBV29-1 and TRBJ2-7; either TRBD1 or TRBD2 may supply D (6 bases each). Looked up from germline, CDR1 is SQVTM and CDR2 is ANQGSEA. The CDR3 is 14 residues long. V lost 6 bases and J lost 6, with 21 bases in between. The DNA for the CDR3 is TGCAGCGTCACGCCTAGCGCCGCCAGGGGCGAGCAGTACTTC. It yields the protein CSVTPSAARGEQYF.

This clone has only a few counts. CDR3 in DNA: TGTGCCAGCAGCCAAGGGAAGGGCAGCGACTATGGCTACACCTTC. As protein: CASSQGKGSDYGYTF. V and J are TRBV4-2 and TRBJ1-2; D not resolved. Germline CDR1 LGHNA, CDR2 YNFKEQ. The CDR3 length is 15 residues. V lost 1 base, J lost 3 bases, and 12 bases lay in between.

This clone was counted only a few times. The chain uses TRBV2 and TRBJ1-2, with 7 bases that match TRBD1. Unmatched junction bases numbered 3, after V lost 6 bases and J lost 2 bases. Looked up from germline, CDR1 is SNHLY and CDR2 is FYNNEI. The CDR3 loop spans 13 amino acids. The CDR3: CASRPGQNYGYTF. CDR3 sequence (DNA): TGTGCCAGCAGACCGGGACAGAACTATGGCTACACCTTC.

Only a few counts were recorded for this clone. J is TRBJ2-5 and V is TRBV7-9; D remains ambiguous. The germline CDR1 and CDR2 sequences are SEHNR and FQNEAQ (reference sequence). V was trimmed by 6 bases and J by 1 base, leaving 12 bases between them. This CDR3 has 14 residues. The CDR3 coding sequence is TGTGCCAGCAGACAAGGACGGACCCAAGAGACCCAGTACTTC. Residues: CASRQGRTQETQYF.

The V and J genes are TRBV19 and TRBJ1-5; D might be TRBD1 (6 bases). The CDR3 covers 15 residues. V was shortened by 4 bases and J by 6 bases, with 16 bases between the two germline ends. Germline V CDR1 and CDR2: LNHDA, SQIVND (reference sequence). The CDR3 sequence is CASSTRPQGSQPQHF. The CDR3 DNA sequence: TGTGCCAGTAGTACCAGACCCCAGGGGAGTCAGCCCCAGCATTTT.

This clone was seen more than once but under ten times. The chain joins TRBV6-5 to TRBJ2-7, with TRBD1 matching 7 bases. The length of the CDR3 is 16 residues. CDR1 MNHEY and CDR2 SVGAGI come from the germline V gene. V was pared by 2 bases and J by 0 bases, with 7 bases of the junction left unmatched. In nucleotides, the CDR3 is TGTGCCAGCAGTTACCTTCGACAGGGTCGCTCCTACGAGCAGTACTTC. Its protein product is CASSYLRQGRSYEQYF.

This clone was counted only a few times. This chain joins TRBV7-6 and TRBJ2-3; possibly TRBD1 or TRBD2 for D (5 bases each). This CDR3 contains 14 residues. Trimming took 3 bases from V and 1 from J, leaving 8 bases between them. The germline gives CDR1 SGHVS, CDR2 FNYEAQ. The CDR3 region is CASSFKGRTDTQYF. Here the CDR3 DNA reads TGTGCCAGCAGCTTCAAGGGACGCACAGATACGCAGTATTTT.

The table lists this clone with a few counts. This chain links TRBV5-1 with TRBJ1-5; D is undetermined. CDR3 length equals 14 residues. Between the trimmed V and J ends, which lost 0 bases and 4 bases, there was a span of 8 bases. Germline V gives CDR1 SGHRS, CDR2 YFSETQ. The CDR3 DNA reads as TGCGCCAGCAGCTTGGGTTACGAAAATCAGCCCCAGCATTTT. It yields the protein CASSLGYENQPQHF.

The J gene is TRBJ1-3, the V gene TRBV13; D is unclear. V was pared by 6 bases and J by 0 bases, with 12 bases between. Germline CDR1 reads PRHDT; CDR2 reads FYEKMQ (reference sequence). The CDR3 extends over 15 amino acids. The CDR3 DNA is TGTGCCAGCAGTTTGGAGGGTAGCTCTGGAAACACCATATATTTT. This gives the protein CASSLEGSSGNTIYF.

The J gene is TRBJ1-5, the V gene TRBV4-3, with D unresolved. V was cut by 1 base and J by 5 bases, with 24 bases left in between. The CDR3 spans 19 residues. Germline CDR1 reads LGHNA; CDR2 reads YSLEER. The CDR3 here is CASSQGPRQAQTNYQPQHF. The CDR3 DNA follows: TGCGCCAGCAGCCAAGGTCCCCGGCAGGCTCAAACCAATTATCAGCCCCAGCATTTT.

With respect to this clone: The sample contains more than one DNA sequence encoding this CDR3. CDR3 loop: CASSPPAGSNQPQHF. The CDR3 region has the DNA TGTGCCAGCTCACCCCCGGCAGGGAGCAATCAGCCCCAGCATTTT. This sequence joins TRBV18 and TRBJ1-5; D is possibly TRBD1 (5 bases). V was cut by 3 bases and J by 1 base, with 10 bases left in between. Germline CDR1 reads KGHSH; CDR2 reads LQKENI. This CDR3 contains 15 residues.

The chain has TRBV21-1 and TRBJ2-7; the table's D call, TRBD2, has no DNA check behind it. TRBV21-1 is an annotated pseudogene. There are 13 residues in the CDR3. CDR3 region: CASSPREENEQYF. As DNA, the CDR3 is TGTGCCAGCAGCCCTAGGGAGGAGAATGAGCAGTACTTC.

This clone has more than one count but fewer than ten. This chain connects TRBV14 to TRBJ1-1, with a tentative D call TRBD1 (5 bases). CDR1 is SGHDN and CDR2 is FVKESK in the germline V gene. V was pared by 1 base and J by 0 bases, with 15 bases between. The CDR3 is 17 residues long. In DNA, the CDR3 is TGTGCCAGCAGCCAAGGGATCGGGGGTCTCGTGAACACTGAAGCTTTCTTT. Residues: CASSQGIGGLVNTEAFF. Full variable domain (remainder filled in from reference TRBV14 and TRBJ1-1): EAGVTQFPSHSVIEKGQTVTLRCDPISGHDNLYWYRRVMGKEIKFLLHFVKESKQDESGMPNNRFLAERTGGTYSTLKVQPAELEDSGVYFCASSQGIGGLVNTEAFFGQGTRLTVV.

There are a few counts of this clone. J is TRBJ2-1 and V is TRBV7-9; TRBD1 aligns across 10 bases. CDR1 SEHNR and CDR2 FQNEAQ come from the germline V gene (reference sequence). The V and J ends lost 11 bases and 0 bases, in that order; junction bases with no gene match: 10. The CDR3 is made up of 16 amino acids. CDR3 nucleotides: TGTGCCCTGGGACAGGGGCCCCTCGGCTCCTACAATGAGCAGTTCTTC. Protein sequence: CALGQGPLGSYNEQFF.

This chain uses TRBV15 with TRBJ1-1; TRBD1 aligns across 9 bases. Germline CDR1 reads LNHNV; CDR2 reads YYDKDF (reference sequence). The CDR3 has 17 residues. With 1 base clipped from V and 1 base from J, the junction kept 7 bases outside the gene matches. CDR3 DNA sequence: TGTGCCACCAGCAGAGGAATATGGGGACAGGGGAACACTGAAGCTTTCTTT. It yields the protein CATSRGIWGQGNTEAFF. Supplemented by reference TRBV15 and TRBJ1-1, the full variable domain reads DAMVIQNPRYQVTQFGKPVTLSCSQTLNHNVMYWYQQKSSQAPKLLFHYYDKDFNNEADTPDNFQSRRPNTSFCFLDIRSPGLGDTAMYLCATSRGIWGQGNTEAFFGQGTRLTVV.

There are a few counts of this clone. The rearrangement joins TRBV15 to TRBJ2-1; D gene unclear. V was clipped by 1 base and J by 7 bases, with 5 bases between them. The CDR3 has 12 amino acids. Per germline, CDR1 LNHNV and CDR2 YYDKDF (reference sequence). The CDR3 DNA is TGTGCCACCAGCAGAGTTGAGAATGAGCAGTTCTTC. Translating gives CATSRVENEQFF.

This clone was observed a handful of times. This sequence joins TRBV11-2 and TRBJ1-1; D remains ambiguous. The germline CDR1 and CDR2 sequences are SGHAT and FQNNGV. The CDR3 has 13 residues. V dropped 3 bases and J dropped 1 base, with 6 bases sitting between them. For the CDR3, the DNA is TGTGCCAGCAGCTTGGTCACGAACACTGAAGCTTTCTTT. This encodes CASSLVTNTEAFF.

The V gene is TRBV9, the J gene TRBJ2-7, with D possibly being TRBD1 or TRBD2 (5 bases each). Looked up from germline, CDR1 is SGDLS and CDR2 is YYNGEE. The CDR3 covers 13 residues. Deletions cut 4 bases from V and 7 bases from J, with 15 bases between. The CDR3 loop reads CASSLRGVDEQYF. The CDR3 region has the DNA TGTGCCAGCAGCCTGAGAGGGGTGGATGAGCAGTACTTC.

The chain is built from TRBV2 and TRBJ2-5, with D tentatively TRBD1 or TRBD2 (5 bases each). The V gene's germline CDR1 is SNHLY and CDR2 FYNNEI. Trimming took 2 bases from V and 5 from J, leaving 15 bases between them. This CDR3 has 15 residues. The CDR3 is CASSEQGGSRETQYF. The CDR3 DNA follows: TGTGCCAGCAGTGAACAGGGTGGGAGCAGGGAGACCCAGTACTTC. Together with reference TRBV2 and TRBJ2-5, the CDR3 gives the full variable domain: EPEVTQTPSHQVTQMGQEVILRCVPISNHLYFYWYRQILGQKVEFLVSFYNNEISEKSEIFDDQFSVERPDGSNFTLKIRSTKLEDSAMYFCASSEQGGSRETQYFGPGTRLLVL.

This clone showed up just a few times. The V call is TRBV27, the J call TRBJ2-7, with D unresolved. This CDR3 has 13 amino acids. CDR1 MNHEY and CDR2 SMNVEV come from the germline V gene (reference sequence). Trimming cost V 2 bases and J 3 bases, with 8 bases left between them. As DNA, the CDR3 is TGTGCCAGCAGTTTACGGCAGAACTACGAGCAGTACTTC. Amino acids: CASSLRQNYEQYF.

CDR3: CASSLPDQGTYGYTF. The CDR3 nucleotides are TGTGCCAGCAGTTTACCTGATCAGGGGACCTATGGCTACACCTTC. The chain uses TRBV28 and TRBJ1-2; maybe TRBD1 (6 bases). The CDR3 length is 15 residues. Germline-derived CDR1 and CDR2 are MDHEN and SYDVKM. Trimming took off 2 bases at V and 4 bases at J, with 14 bases between the two ends.

The table lists this clone with a few counts. The J gene is TRBJ2-1, the V gene TRBV9; weak D call: TRBD1 (5 bases). The CDR3 has 13 amino acids. The germline V gene encodes CDR1 SGDLS and CDR2 YYNGEE. The V end lost 5 bases, the J end lost 8 bases, and 14 bases lay between the germline ends. The CDR3 here is CASSRAGRDEQFF. CDR3 DNA sequence: TGTGCCAGCAGTCGGGCAGGGCGCGATGAGCAGTTCTTC.

This clone was observed a single time. The chain recombines TRBV5-6 with TRBJ2-4, with D unclear. Germline CDR1 reads SGHDT; CDR2 reads YYEEEE. Trimming took 0 bases from V and 4 from J, leaving 14 bases between them. This CDR3 has 16 amino acids. The chain's CDR3 is CASSLGAGYTKNIQYF. In nucleotides, the CDR3 is TGTGCCAGCAGCTTGGGGGCAGGCTACACTAAAAACATTCAGTACTTC.